This TCR beta chain was sequenced for a study of cytomegalovirus exposure and HLA in healthy donors. Study as a whole: Within an early data release were roughly 90 million unique TCRs drawn from HLA-typed donors.

Points from the study as a whole: Overall, approximately 150 TCR beta chains were annotated as cytomegalovirus-associated.

This clone was seen more than once but under ten times. Its target is unknown. One junction end does not reproduce the germline sequence, and a read error may be involved. PCR was performed using 60 Vbeta and 13 Jbeta primers. The table came from immunoSEQ multiplex PCR; TCRdb's copy has only in-frame clones and leaves some out. Of more than 110,000 clones in the sample, 9.7% are singletons; the top ten hold less than 2%. CDR3 length: 14 residues. Germline CDR1 reads MNHNY; CDR2 reads SVGAGI (reference sequence). Sequenced material: PBMCs. The chain carries TRBV6-6 and TRBJ1-1; no reliable D call. The TCR sequence derives from a man aged 45-65 years in good health and CMV-seronegative. The CDR3 sequence is CASSYSVDSPEAFF. The DNA for the CDR3 is TGTGCCAGCAGTTACTCGGTCGACTCTCCTGAGGCTTTCTTT.